This entry is about one T cell receptor (beta chain). The data derive from a study of technical replicates of blood from a handful of donors. Trimming at V came to 6 bases and at J to 8 bases, leaving 2 bases not matched to a gene. The CDR3 contains 11 residues. CDR1 is MRHNA, CDR2 SNTAGT, per germline. Assay used: immunoSEQ multiplex PCR; TCRdb lists only in-frame clones, some missing. The sample has under 80,000 clones; under 95% are singletons. The clonotype originates from a human donor in good health. The J gene is TRBJ1-2, the V gene TRBV6-4; 8 bases agree with TRBD1. Sample: T cells isolated from PBMCs. CDR3 coding DNA: TGTGCCAGCAGAGGGACAGGCGGCTACACCTTC. This translates into CASRGTGGYTF.